This TCR beta chain appears in the sequencing data of a study of beta chain features in type 1 diabetes. The investigators reverse transcribed all of the isolated RNA, so they sequenced expressed TCRB transcripts. It was found that naive, central memory and regulatory T cell samples averaged about 3.5 million reads. Data came from immunoSEQ multiplex PCR; TCRdb stores just in-frame clones and leaves some out. This table has about 160,000 clones, approximately 8.4% appearing once. As to this clone: Its specificity is unknown.

Study-level findings and limits: TCRB rearrangement may or may not be influenced by HLA type; here this remained unresolved.

Looked up from germline, CDR1 is MNHEY and CDR2 is SVGAGI. With 6 bases removed from V and 4 bases from J, the gap between germline ends came to 12 bases. The CDR3 has 13 amino acids. The chain carries TRBV6-5 and TRBJ1-1; tentative D call: TRBD1 (5 bases). The sample consisted of central memory CD4+ T cells from blood. This clonotype was sampled from a woman aged 18-35 years in good health. Written as DNA, the CDR3 is TGTGCCAGCAGCCTCGGGGGGGGCACTGAAGCTTTCTTT. It codes for CASSLGGGTEAFF.